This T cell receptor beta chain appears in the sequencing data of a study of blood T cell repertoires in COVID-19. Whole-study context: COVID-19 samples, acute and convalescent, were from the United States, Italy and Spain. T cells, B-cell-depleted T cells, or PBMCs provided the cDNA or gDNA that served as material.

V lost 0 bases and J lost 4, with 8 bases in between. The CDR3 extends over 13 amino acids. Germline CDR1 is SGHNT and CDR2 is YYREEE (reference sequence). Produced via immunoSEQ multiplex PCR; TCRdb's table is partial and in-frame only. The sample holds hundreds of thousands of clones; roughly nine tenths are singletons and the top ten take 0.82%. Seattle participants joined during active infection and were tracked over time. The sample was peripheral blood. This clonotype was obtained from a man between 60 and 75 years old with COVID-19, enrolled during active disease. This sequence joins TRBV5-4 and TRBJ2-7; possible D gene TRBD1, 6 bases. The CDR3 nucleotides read TGTGCCAGCAGCTTGGGCACAGGGTACGAGCAGTACTTC. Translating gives CASSLGTGYEQYF.